These 3 T cell receptor beta chains came from one sample sequenced in a study of T cell repertoires in cytomegalovirus infection. TCRdb re-derived calls from the reads in MiXCR, one entry per CDR3 protein. This sample yields over 250,000 distinct CDR3 sequences, of which approximately 22% are seen a single time; roughly a fifth belongs to the top ten. These receptors lack a known antigen. The input for sequencing was cultured PBMCs, taken from culture after CMV antigen stimulation. Receptors were obtained from a human donor in good health (CMV status not recorded). Some clones in this sample may be carry-over from other donors' samples.

This clonotype was detected ten times or more. The V and J genes are TRBV7-2 and TRBJ2-1; D gene ambiguous. V lost 5 bases to trimming and J lost 7 bases, with 15 bases between them. The germline gives CDR1 SGHTA, CDR2 FQGNSA. The CDR3 covers 14 residues. CDR3 sequence reads: CASSASPLSNEQFF. DNA for the CDR3: TGTGCCAGCAGCGCGAGTCCACTAAGTAATGAGCAGTTCTTC. Together with reference TRBV7-2 and TRBJ2-1, the CDR3 gives the full variable domain: GAGVSQSPSNKVTEKGKDVELRCDPISGHTALYWYRQSLGQGLEFLIYFQGNSAPDKSGLPSDRFSAERTGGSVSTLTIQRTQQEDSAVYLCASSASPLSNEQFFGPGTRLTVL.

This clonotype showed up many times. This chain links TRBV7-2 with TRBJ1-1; 7 positions agree with TRBD1. The CDR3 has 13 residues. The V gene's germline CDR1 is SGHTA and CDR2 FQGNSA. Trimming cost V 5 bases and J 7 bases; bases outside gene matches: 7. The CDR3 DNA reads as TGTGCCAGCAGCCAGACGGGACAGCATGAAGCTTTCTTT. Translation: CASSQTGQHEAFF. Combining the CDR3 with reference TRBV7-2 and TRBJ1-1 gives the whole variable domain GAGVSQSPSNKVTEKGKDVELRCDPISGHTALYWYRQSLGQGLEFLIYFQGNSAPDKSGLPSDRFSAERTGGSVSTLTIQRTQQEDSAVYLCASSQTGQHEAFFGQGTRLTVV.

This clonotype was recorded a few times. The chain uses TRBV6-5 and TRBJ2-1, with D perhaps TRBD1 (6 bases). The V end lost 8 bases, the J end lost 8 bases, and 19 bases lay between the germline ends. The CDR3 sequence is 14 residues long. Germline V lookup: CDR1 MNHEY, CDR2 SVGAGI. The CDR3 region is CASCRAGVSYEQFF. For the CDR3, the DNA is TGTGCCAGCTGTCGGGCAGGGGTGAGCTATGAGCAGTTCTTC.